This TCR beta chain was obtained from a study of technical replicates of blood from several donors. Profiled with immunoSEQ multiplex PCR; TCRdb holds only in-frame clones, not every one. The profile covers 91,000 or so clones, with around 96% appearing a single time and 0.21% taken by the ten largest. The CDR3 has 19 residues. From germline, CDR1 is MNHEY and CDR2 SMNVEV (reference sequence). Trimming stripped 0 bases from V and 3 bases from J, with 23 bases between. The sequencing sample was made of T cells isolated from PBMCs. V usage is TRBV27 and J usage is TRBJ1-2; the D gene is possibly TRBD1 (5 bases). This clonotype was sampled from a human donor in good health. CDR3 sequence: CASSLSINLLAQDDYGYTF. CDR3 DNA: TGTGCCAGCAGTTTATCGATTAATTTATTGGCACAGGATGACTATGGCTACACCTTC.